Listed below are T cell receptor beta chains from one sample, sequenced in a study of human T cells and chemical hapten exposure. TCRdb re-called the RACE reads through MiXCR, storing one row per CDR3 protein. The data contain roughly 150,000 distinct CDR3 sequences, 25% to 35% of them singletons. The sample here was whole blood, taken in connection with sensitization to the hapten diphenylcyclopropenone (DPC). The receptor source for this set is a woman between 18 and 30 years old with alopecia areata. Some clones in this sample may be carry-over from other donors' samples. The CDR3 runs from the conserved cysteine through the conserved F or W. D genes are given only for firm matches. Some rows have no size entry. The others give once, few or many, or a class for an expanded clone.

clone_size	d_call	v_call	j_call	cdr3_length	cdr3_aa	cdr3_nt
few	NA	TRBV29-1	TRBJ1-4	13	CSVAERANEKLFF	TGCAGCGTTGCTGAACGAGCTAATGAAAAACTGTTTTTT
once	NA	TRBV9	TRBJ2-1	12	CASSPFNNEQFF	TGTGCCAGCAGCCCCTTTAACAATGAGCAGTTCTTC
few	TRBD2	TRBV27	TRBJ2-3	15	CASSFSGRGVDTQYF	TGTGCCAGCAGTTTTAGCGGGAGAGGAGTAGATACGCAGTATTTT
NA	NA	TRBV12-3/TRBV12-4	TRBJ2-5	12	CASSRDERDQYF	TGTGCCAGCAGCCGGGACGAAAGGGACCAGTACTTC
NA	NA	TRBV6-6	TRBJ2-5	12	CASGSSRGTQYF	TGTGCCAGCGGTAGTTCCCGGGGGACCCAGTACTTC
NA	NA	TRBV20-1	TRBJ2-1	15	CSAPRPRGADNEQFF	TGCAGTGCCCCCCGCCCGCGCGGAGCTGACAATGAGCAGTTCTTC
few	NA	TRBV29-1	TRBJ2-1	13	CSVENERNNEQFF	TGCAGCGTTGAAAACGAGCGGAACAATGAGCAGTTCTTC
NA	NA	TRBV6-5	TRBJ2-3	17	CASSTSTRVWDTDTQYF	TGTGCCAGCAGTACCTCAACCAGGGTATGGGACACAGATACGCAGTATTTT
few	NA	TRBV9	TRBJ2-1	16	CASSPRWGRNYNEQFF	TGTGCCAGCAGCCCCCGTTGGGGGCGGAACTACAATGAGCAGTTCTTC
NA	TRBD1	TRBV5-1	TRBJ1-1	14	CASSPTGGSTEAFF	TGCGCCAGCAGCCCGACAGGGGGTAGCACTGAAGCTTTCTTT
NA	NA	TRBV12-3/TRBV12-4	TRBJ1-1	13	CASSWTVNTEAFF	TGTGCCAGCAGTTGGACAGTGAACACTGAAGCTTTCTTT
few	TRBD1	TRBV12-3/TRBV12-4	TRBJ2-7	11	CASKGAYEQYF	TGTGCCAGCAAGGGGGCTTACGAGCAGTACTTC
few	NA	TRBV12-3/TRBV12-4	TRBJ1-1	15	CASSLTGLMNTEAFF	TGTGCCAGCAGTTTAACAGGGCTCATGAACACTGAAGCTTTCTTT